This T cell receptor (beta chain) was captured in a study of T cells in Graves' hyperthyroidism and ophthalmopathy (dated 2019 in TCRdb). Notes on the research overall: Peripheral blood samples were taken at the time of initial diagnosis, prior to any treatment. TCR V-J signatures able to tell the groups apart were searched for in a discovery cohort of some 100 patients, of whom under 45 had Graves' ophthalmopathy and 57 had stable Graves' hyperthyroidism. Prospective prediction of ophthalmopathy was tested in an independent validation cohort consisting of 18 hyperthyroidism patients and approximately 16 patients who later progressed to ophthalmopathy. The 75 to 100 discovery patients were randomly divided into training and test sets at a 7:3 ratio. The study also compared thyroid tissue and blood T-cell repertoires from over 5 Graves' hyperthyroidism patients. After blood sampling, hyperthyroidism patients were treated with methimazole at a starting dose of 30 mg daily, and ophthalmopathy patients were treated with high-dose intravenous methylprednisolone. The paper describes TCR Vbeta CDR3 sequencing of around 140 peripheral blood samples, made up of about 41 ophthalmopathy patients, more than 70 hyperthyroidism patients and 17 progressor patients.

TCR beta CDR3 regions were amplified from RNA transcripts. The TCR CDR3 was subjected to a first round of RT-PCR using the HTBI primer set and the Qiagen OneStep RT-PCR kit. The libraries were constructed in a second round of multiplex PCR and then size-selected and purified. Sequencing of the libraries was done on an Illumina HiSeq2000 using paired-end 100 bp reads. From the authors' description of their analysis: SOAPnuke was used to process the raw data, with reads discarded if the reads contained adapters or uncalled bases, had a mean Phred below 15, or lacked an exact constant-primer or identifier match. High-quality paired reads were merged using COPE v1.2.5, and each unique nucleotide sequence was defined as a clonotype. MiTCR v1.1 was used to align clonotypes to the IMGT TRBV, TRBD and TRBJ reference segments. Analysis was restricted to V-J combinations with a frequency above 0.0001, which covered about 99% of repertoires. The TCS score was defined as the ratio of F50 (clonal expansion) to E x V (chaos), calculated using BLOSUM62-based TCRdist between CDR3 peptides within each V-J. Welch's t-statistics and random forest reduced roughly 530 V-J features to under 15, which were used in a naive Bayes classifier (R e1071). Clones were called with MiXCR by TCRdb after fastp trimmed the public reads at Q25, and only in-frame beta chains were retained. Identical CDR3 proteins give one entry, which carries the most common genes and DNA. TCRdb, not the authors, supplied the V and J calls. The sample table lists about 420,000 distinct CDR3 sequences, roughly 13% of them with a count of one. The ten largest make up more than 4.5% of the sample.

Stable Graves' hyperthyroidism was defined as the absence of progression to ophthalmopathy over 18 months of follow-up. Hyperthyroidism patients were newly diagnosed, with disease duration under 2 months, and aged 18 to 65 years. The study excluded patients with uncontrolled infections, other autoimmune diseases, pregnancy or lactation. Clinical symptoms, serum thyroxine and TRAb, thyroid ultrasound, and orbital computed tomography formed the basis for the diagnoses. PBMCs were separated from roughly 10 ml of fresh peripheral blood using Ficoll-Paque density gradient centrifugation. Trizol reagent was used to extract total RNA, and RNA quality was then checked on an Agilent 2100 Bioanalyzer. What the research found in general, with its limitations: No statistical method was used to fix the sample size in advance, and group allocation was not hidden from the investigators. Most expanded thyroid clonotypes (frequency above 0.001) were also detected in blood, a finding suggesting that blood repertoires may reflect thyroid immune responses. A model built on a 13 V-J signature distinguished ophthalmopathy from stable hyperthyroidism, reaching around 90% sensitivity and approximately 83% specificity in cross-validation and 80%/75% in testing. In validation, the model predicted progression to ophthalmopathy a median of approximately 6.3 months before onset, with 70% to 71% sensitivity and just under 75% specificity.

This clonotype was recorded many times. The antigen this receptor binds is unknown. No qualities accompany the bases; no much larger clone lies one base away. The trim is 6 bases for V and 7 bases for J, with a gap of 18 bases between the germline ends. The CDR3 contains 13 residues, cysteine and phenylalanine counted. Just CDR3 DNA is preserved here, 39 bases in frame from base 1. CDR1 SQVTM and CDR2 ANQGSEA were looked up in the germline V gene. The chain is assembled from TRBV29-1 and TRBJ1-1; the D segment could be TRBD1, given 6 matching bases. The material sequenced was blood. This clonotype was obtained from a woman under 30 with Graves' hyperthyroidism. The nucleotide sequence reads TGCAGCGTCCCCATAACAGGGAAAGGTGAAGCTTTCTTT. It encodes CSVPITGKGEAFF.